These T cell receptor beta chains were read from a single sample in a study of cytomegalovirus exposure and HLA in healthy donors. Only in-frame clones appear in the TCRdb table, and some are missing; sequencing was by immunoSEQ multiplex PCR. Among roughly 100,000 clones, 88% were seen once, and the ten largest hold around 1.7%. The sequenced sample was PBMCs. The receptors stem from a woman in her late teens or twenties in good health and CMV-seropositive. The CDR3 runs from the conserved cysteine through the conserved F or W. Fields, in order: V gene, D gene, J gene, clone size, CDR3 protein, CDR3 DNA. D genes are given only for firm matches. A clone size is listed for some rows: how often the clone was seen (once, few, many), or a class if it is expanded.

>TRBV6-5|TRBD1|TRBJ1-1|few
CASSYRQGAAFF
TGTGCCAGCAGTTACCGACAGGGGGCAGCTTTCTTT
>TRBV6-1|-|TRBJ1-4|-
CASSEQSTNEKLFF
TGTGCCAGCAGTGAACAGTCAACTAATGAAAAACTGTTTTTT
>TRBV6-6|TRBD2|TRBJ2-3|-
CASRTSANPTDTQYF
TGTGCCAGCAGGACTAGCGCTAATCCCACAGATACGCAGTATTTT
>TRBV6-6|TRBD1|TRBJ1-1|-
CASSWDRVDTEAFF
TGTGCCAGCAGTTGGGACAGGGTGGACACTGAAGCTTTCTTT
>TRBV9|-|TRBJ2-1|-
CASSVVQGGNEQFF
TGTGCCAGCAGCGTAGTACAGGGCGGGAATGAGCAGTTCTTC
>TRBV2|-|TRBJ2-2|-
CASSSRTANTGELFF
TGTGCCAGCAGTTCTAGGACAGCGAACACCGGGGAGCTGTTTTTT
>TRBV11-2|-|TRBJ1-1|-
CASRPGSLYTEAFF
TGTGCCAGCAGGCCAGGGTCCCTTTACACTGAAGCTTTCTTT
>TRBV7-8|-|TRBJ1-1|-
CASSPGGDTEAFF
TGTGCCAGCAGCCCCGGGGGGGACACTGAAGCTTTCTTT
>TRBV2|-|TRBJ1-3|-
CASSDRLAGNTIYF
TGTGCCAGCAGTGACAGGTTAGCTGGAAACACCATATATTTT
>TRBV5-8|TRBD1|TRBJ1-2|once
CASSGPTGNYGYTF
TGTGCCAGCAGCGGACCGACAGGGAACTATGGCTACACCTTC
>TRBV11-2|TRBD1|TRBJ1-5|-
CASSVGQGALNQPQHF
TGTGCCAGCAGCGTTGGACAGGGGGCCCTCAATCAGCCCCAGCATTTT
>TRBV27|-|TRBJ1-5|once
CASSAIGGRINQPQHF
TGTGCCAGCAGCGCGATCGGGGGGCGGATTAATCAGCCCCAGCATTTT
>TRBV29-1|-|TRBJ1-1|-
CSVEGGSNTEAFF
TGCAGCGTTGAAGGCGGTTCGAACACTGAAGCTTTCTTT
>TRBV29-1|-|TRBJ1-2|once
CSVDKEGYYGYTF
TGCAGCGTTGATAAGGAGGGCTATTATGGCTACACCTTC
>TRBV19|-|TRBJ1-4|-
CARINRGFGEKLFF
TGTGCCAGAATTAATAGGGGGTTCGGTGAAAAACTGTTTTTT
>TRBV5-4|-|TRBJ2-2|-
CASSLRGARTGELFF
TGTGCCAGCAGCTTGCGGGGGGCGCGGACCGGGGAGCTGTTTTTT
>TRBV29-1|-|TRBJ2-1|-
CSVEKALVGLYNEQFF
TGCAGCGTTGAAAAAGCGCTGGTCGGCCTTTACAATGAGCAGTTCTTC
>TRBV9|-|TRBJ1-4|-
CASSVEGSGIGEKLFF
TGTGCCAGCAGCGTAGAGGGGTCAGGGATCGGTGAAAAACTGTTTTTT
>TRBV10-3|TRBD1|TRBJ1-2|-
CAISPTGEGYTF
TGTGCCATCAGCCCTACAGGGGAAGGCTACACCTTC
>TRBV5-4|TRBD1|TRBJ1-1|-
CASSSRTGVNTEAFF
TGTGCCAGCAGCTCTAGGACAGGGGTGAACACTGAAGCTTTCTTT
>TRBV2|TRBD1|TRBJ1-1|-
CASKHRGLRDTEAFF
TGTGCCAGCAAGCACAGGGGGCTTAGGGACACTGAAGCTTTCTTT
>TRBV5-1|TRBD2|TRBJ2-1|-
CASSLGTSGGRNEQFF
TGCGCCAGCAGCTTGGGTACTAGCGGGGGTCGGAATGAGCAGTTCTTC
>TRBV25-1|TRBD1|TRBJ1-2|-
CASSETGPNYGYTF
TGTGCCAGCAGTGAGACAGGGCCGAACTATGGCTACACCTTC
>TRBV7-8|-|TRBJ1-1|once
CASSPGDFTEAFF
TGTGCCAGCAGCCCAGGGGATTTCACTGAAGCTTTCTTT
>TRBV5-1|-|TRBJ2-5|-
CASSGGGSGETQYF
TGCGCCAGCAGCGGAGGCGGCTCGGGGGAGACCCAGTACTTC
>TRBV7-9|TRBD2|TRBJ2-5|-
CASMPLAGVETQYF
TGTGCCAGCATGCCACTAGCGGGGGTAGAGACCCAGTACTTC
>TRBV20-1|TRBD2|TRBJ2-1|-
CSAGTSNEQFF
TGCAGTGCCGGGACTAGCAATGAGCAGTTCTTC
>TRBV4-1|TRBD2|TRBJ2-7|once
CASSHLTSGAYEQYF
TGCGCCAGCAGCCACCTGACTAGCGGGGCCTACGAGCAGTACTTC
>TRBV5-4|TRBD1|TRBJ1-2|-
CASSLGRQGEDYGYTF
TGTGCCAGCAGCTTGGGTCGACAGGGGGAAGACTATGGCTACACCTTC
>TRBV6-6|TRBD2|TRBJ2-5|-
CASSPGTGGTKETQYF
TGTGCCAGCAGTCCCGGGACGGGGGGAACCAAAGAGACCCAGTACTTC
>TRBV11-2|-|TRBJ2-7|-
CASSLDQAGSWEQYF
TGTGCCAGCAGCTTAGATCAGGCAGGGTCGTGGGAGCAGTACTTC
>TRBV7-8|-|TRBJ2-3|-
CASSSKLETTGKDTQYF
TGTGCCAGCAGCTCCAAGTTAGAGACCACAGGGAAAGATACGCAGTATTTT
>TRBV15|TRBD1|TRBJ1-5|-
CATSGRDRGRDQPQHF
TGTGCCACCAGCGGCCGGGACAGGGGTCGGGATCAGCCCCAGCATTTT
>TRBV13|-|TRBJ1-2|-
CASSFRTVSNYGYTF
TGTGCCAGCAGCTTCCGGACAGTCTCTAACTATGGCTACACCTTC
>TRBV19|-|TRBJ2-1|-
CASMGARRNEQFF
TGTGCCAGTATGGGGGCCCGCAGAAATGAGCAGTTCTTC
>TRBV10-3|-|TRBJ2-7|-
CAISDPDSSWFYEQYF
TGTGCCATCAGTGACCCAGACTCAAGCTGGTTCTACGAGCAGTACTTC
>TRBV7-9|-|TRBJ2-1|-
CASSSDINEQFF
TGTGCCAGCAGCTCTGACATCAATGAGCAGTTCTTC
>TRBV19|-|TRBJ1-2|-
CASSIASGRANYGYTF
TGTGCCAGTAGTATAGCGTCGGGGAGGGCCAACTATGGCTACACCTTC
>TRBV7-6|TRBD1|TRBJ2-7|-
CASSPGTGSTEQYF
TGTGCCAGCAGCCCCGGGACAGGGTCTACGGAGCAGTACTTC
>TRBV7-2|-|TRBJ2-1|-
CASSLAHPAGEQFF
TGTGCCAGCAGCTTAGCACATCCGGCGGGTGAGCAGTTCTTC
>TRBV4-2|-|TRBJ2-1|-
CASSQDPRDEQFF
TGTGCCAGCAGCCAAGACCCCCGAGATGAGCAGTTCTTC
>TRBV5-6|TRBD1|TRBJ1-5|-
CASSRGQGGFSNQPQHF
TGTGCCAGCAGCCGGGGACAGGGGGGGTTCAGCAATCAGCCCCAGCATTTT
>TRBV28|-|TRBJ2-5|-
CASSLLGLDETQYF
TGTGCCAGCAGTTTATTGGGGCTGGATGAGACCCAGTACTTC
>TRBV6-5|-|TRBJ1-2|-
CASSFLQGLNGYTF
TGTGCCAGCAGTTTCTTACAGGGTCTGAATGGCTACACCTTC
>TRBV27|-|TRBJ1-4|-
CASSFLGGTNEKLFF
TGTGCCAGCAGTTTTCTAGGGGGAACTAATGAAAAACTGTTTTTT
>TRBV27|TRBD1|TRBJ2-5|-
CASSLARGPRETQYF
TGTGCCAGCAGTTTAGCGAGGGGGCCGAGAGAGACCCAGTACTTC